Presented here are 7 T cell receptor beta chains from one specimen sequenced in a study of brain metastases from non-small cell lung cancer. TCRdb keeps only in-frame clones here, not all; method: immunoSEQ multiplex PCR. The sample lists 15,000 or so clones; approximately 80% were seen once. Material for sequencing was primary lung tumor tissue. All receptors come from a donor aged 40 or older with non-small cell lung cancer.

The gene calls are TRBV5-5 and TRBJ2-5; no clear D gene. This CDR3 is 15 amino acids long. Germline V gene data show CDR1 as SGHKS and CDR2 as YYEKEE (reference sequence). Trimming stripped 0 bases from V and 5 bases from J, with 14 bases between. The CDR3 here is CASSLVGLTGETQYF. For the CDR3, the DNA is TGTGCCAGCAGCTTGGTTGGTCTAACCGGTGAGACCCAGTACTTC.

In its sample, this clone was seen a few times. The rearrangement joins TRBV19 to TRBJ1-2; TRBD1 might be the D (5 bases). The V and J ends lost 5 bases and 4 bases respectively, with 8 bases between them. From germline, CDR1 is LNHDA and CDR2 SQIVND (reference sequence). The CDR3 length is 12 residues. The CDR3 loop reads CASSLRGYGYTF. The CDR3 DNA reads as TGTGCCAGTAGTCTAAGGGGCTATGGCTACACCTTC.

The rearrangement links TRBV27 to TRBJ2-7; D not resolved. Trimming left V 7 bases short and J 0 bases short, with 16 bases between. This CDR3 contains 15 residues. From germline, CDR1 is MNHEY and CDR2 SMNVEV (reference sequence). This CDR3 is CASKRQAQSSYEQYV. CDR3 nucleotide sequence: TGTGCCAGCAAAAGGCAGGCACAGAGCTCCTACGAGCAGTACGTC.

With regard to this clone: The junction departs from germline at one end; a sequencing error may be responsible. Other DNA sequences in the same sample also yield this CDR3. The DNA for the CDR3 is TGTGCCAGCAGCTTACAACCCGGGACTAGCACAGATACACAGTATTTT. This codes for CASSLQPGTSTDTQYF. V gene TRBV7-3 combines with J gene TRBJ2-3; 9 positions agree with TRBD2. Germline-derived CDR1 and CDR2 are SGHTA and FQGTGA. The CDR3 is 16 residues long. Looking up the rest from reference TRBV7-3 and TRBJ2-3 gives the full variable domain: GAGVSQTPSNKVTEKGKYVELRCDPISGHTALYWYRQSLGQGPEFLIYFQGTGAADDSGLPNDRFFAVRPEGSVSTLKIQRTERGDSAVYLCASSLQPGTSTDTQYFGPGTRLTVL.

In its sample, this clone was seen a few times. DNA of the CDR3: TGCGCCAGCAGCCAAGGTTTGAGGGACAGCCCCTACGAGCAGTACTTC. Translation: CASSQGLRDSPYEQYF. This chain connects TRBV4-3 to TRBJ2-7; 7 nucleotides line up with TRBD1. The CDR3 runs to 16 residues. V lost 1 base, J lost 2 bases, and 8 bases stayed unmatched. Germline V gene lookup returns CDR1 LGHNA and CDR2 YSLEER.

V gene TRBV3-1 (or the pseudogene TRBV3-2) combines with J gene TRBJ2-5; D is perhaps TRBD1 (8 bases). V lost 1 base and J 5 bases, leaving 14 bases between the germline ends. The CDR3 is 15 residues long. The germline V gene encodes CDR1 LGHDT and CDR2 YNNKEL (reference sequence). The DNA for the CDR3 is TGTGCCAGCAGCCAAGGGCTACAGGGGGGGGAGACCCAGTACTTC. This codes for CASSQGLQGGETQYF.

J is TRBJ1-5 and V is TRBV15; tentative D call: TRBD1 (5 bases). Trimming took 1 base from V and 4 from J, leaving 11 bases between them. The CDR3 contains 15 residues. Germline values: CDR1 LNHNV, CDR2 YYDKDF (reference sequence). CDR3: CATSRGQSLNQPQHF. The CDR3 DNA sequence: TGTGCCACCAGCAGAGGACAGAGTTTGAATCAGCCCCAGCATTTT.